The rows below give T cell receptor beta chains drawn from one sample of a study of Siglec-9 on CD8 T cells in melanoma. Clones were sequenced by immunoSEQ multiplex PCR, and TCRdb holds only the in-frame ones, with some missing. The sample consists of around 39,000 clones, roughly 80% of them appearing once. Sequenced: Siglec-9- CD8+ T cells sorted from blood. These receptors came from a human donor in good health. CDR3s include the opening cysteine and the closing phenylalanine or tryptophan. The D gene is left open where the match is weak. Clone size is given for some rows only: seen once, a few or many times, or a class if the clone is expanded.

D gene	clone size	V gene	J gene	CDR3 protein	CDR3 DNA
TRBD1	.	TRBV27	TRBJ2-1	CASCRDRDHNEQFF	TGTGCCAGCTGCCGGGACAGGGACCACAATGAGCAGTTCTTC
.	.	TRBV15	TRBJ2-7	CATSSTPGPAYEQYF	TGTGCCACCAGCAGTACCCCAGGGCCCGCCTACGAGCAGTACTTC
TRBD2	.	TRBV27	TRBJ2-1	CASSLSGAYNEQFF	TGTGCCAGCAGTTTAAGCGGGGCTTACAATGAGCAGTTCTTC
TRBD2	.	TRBV28	TRBJ2-3	CASSPEPRAGDADTQYF	TGTGCCAGCAGTCCAGAACCGCGAGCGGGAGATGCAGATACGCAGTATTTT
TRBD1	.	TRBV29-1	TRBJ2-1	CSGDSRFAGNEQFF	TGCAGCGGGGACAGCCGTTTTGCGGGTAATGAGCAGTTCTTC
TRBD1	.	TRBV29-1	TRBJ1-1	CSGVVQGKNTEAFF	TGCAGCGGAGTCGTACAGGGGAAGAACACTGAAGCTTTCTTT
.	.	TRBV7-9	TRBJ1-1	CASSLSELNTEAFF	TGTGCCAGCAGCTTATCCGAATTGAACACTGAAGCTTTCTTT
.	.	TRBV7-9	TRBJ2-7	CASSSPLRGEQYF	TGTGCCAGCAGCTCCCCCCTTAGGGGAGAGCAGTACTTC
.	once	TRBV28	TRBJ2-2	CASSRGTSAGELFF	TGTGCCAGCAGTCGCGGGACCAGCGCCGGGGAGCTGTTTTTT
TRBD2	.	TRBV11-2	TRBJ2-5	CASSIGGLASETQYF	TGTGCCAGCAGCATAGGGGGACTAGCTTCAGAGACCCAGTACTTC
.	medium-sized	TRBV28	TRBJ2-7	CASRGWGALNEQYF	TGTGCCAGCAGGGGATGGGGGGCTCTGAACGAGCAGTACTTC
.	.	TRBV6-6	TRBJ2-1	CASSSSGPYNEQFF	TGTGCCAGCAGTTCATCCGGGCCCTACAATGAGCAGTTCTTC
TRBD2	once	TRBV10-3	TRBJ2-1	CAISESRASGDYNEQFF	TGTGCCATCAGTGAGTCGAGGGCTAGCGGGGACTACAATGAGCAGTTCTTC
TRBD1	few	TRBV29-1	TRBJ2-1	CSVDEVPGQGGSEQFF	TGCAGCGTTGACGAGGTCCCGGGACAGGGAGGTAGTGAGCAGTTCTTC
TRBD2	.	TRBV4-1	TRBJ2-7	CASSQGLSGSWGEQYF	TGCGCCAGCAGCCAAGGTCTAAGCGGGAGCTGGGGCGAGCAGTACTTC
TRBD2	once	TRBV2	TRBJ2-3	CATFGSGNSDTQYF	TGTGCCACCTTTGGTAGCGGGAATTCCGATACGCAGTATTTT
TRBD1	.	TRBV7-9	TRBJ1-5	CASSRDRGDQPQHF	TGTGCCAGCAGCCGAGACAGGGGGGATCAGCCCCAGCATTTT
.	once	TRBV7-9	TRBJ1-4	CASSLLVALTTNEKLFF	TGTGCCAGCAGCTTATTGGTGGCGCTCACAACTAATGAAAAACTGTTTTTT
TRBD2	.	TRBV13	TRBJ2-7	CASSSRLAGAPYEQYF	TGTGCCAGCAGCTCCCGACTAGCGGGGGCCCCCTACGAGCAGTACTTC
.	.	TRBV19	TRBJ1-5	CASSIQISNQPQHF	TGTGCCAGTAGTATCCAGATTAGCAATCAGCCCCAGCATTTT
TRBD1	.	TRBV30	TRBJ1-4	CAWTGGGREKLFF	TGTGCCTGGACAGGGGGCGGTAGAGAAAAACTGTTTTTT
TRBD1	.	TRBV2	TRBJ2-7	CASSPPRDRVYEQYF	TGTGCCAGCAGCCCCCCCCGGGACAGGGTCTACGAGCAGTACTTC
TRBD1	.	TRBV11-2	TRBJ1-4	CASSSGGVRGLEKLFF	TGTGCCAGCAGCTCAGGGGGTGTAAGGGGTCTGGAAAAACTGTTTTTT
.	.	TRBV9	TRBJ2-1	CASSVVSNYNEQFF	TGTGCCAGCAGCGTAGTAAGTAACTACAATGAGCAGTTCTTC
.	.	TRBV19	TRBJ1-1	CASSTGPAASANTEAFF	TGTGCCAGTAGTACCGGACCAGCCGCCTCCGCGAACACTGAAGCTTTCTTT
.	.	TRBV7-8	TRBJ1-2	CASTSPDTNYGYTF	TGTGCCAGCACCTCCCCGGACACTAACTATGGCTACACCTTC
.	.	TRBV27	TRBJ2-1	CASSPRGALNEQFF	TGTGCCAGCAGCCCCCGGGGGGCTTTAAATGAGCAGTTCTTC
TRBD1	.	TRBV6-1	TRBJ2-7	CASSEYNRGYEQYF	TGTGCCAGCAGTGAATATAACAGGGGCTACGAGCAGTACTTC
.	.	TRBV6-6	TRBJ1-5	CASSPDRNQPQHF	TGTGCCAGCAGCCCCGACAGAAATCAGCCCCAGCATTTT
.	.	TRBV27	TRBJ1-1	CASSFWLTGPTEAFF	TGTGCCAGCAGTTTTTGGCTCACCGGGCCCACTGAAGCTTTCTTT
TRBD1	.	TRBV28	TRBJ2-7	CASSPRDRDYEQYF	TGTGCCAGCAGTCCCCGGGACAGGGACTACGAGCAGTACTTC
.	few	TRBV18	TRBJ2-2	CASSPYDNGELFF	TGTGCCAGCTCACCATACGATAACGGGGAGCTGTTTTTT
TRBD1	.	TRBV28	TRBJ1-2	CASSLLRDRVIDDYGYTF	TGTGCCAGCAGTTTATTGCGGGACAGGGTAATCGATGACTATGGCTACACCTTC